This TCR beta chain appears in the sequencing data of a study of blood T cells in healthy people across ages. For this clonotype: The antigen is undetermined.

V was pared by 0 bases and J by 5 bases, with 9 bases between. The germline gives CDR1 SGHDT, CDR2 YYEEEE. There are 13 residues in the CDR3. A second PCR, run for about 7 to 11 cycles, used a sample-barcoded 5' primer plus a J-beta primer mix. All cDNA molecules were each tagged by a template-switch adaptor with 12 random nucleotides. Individual samples furnished no less than 2.5 million CDR3-containing paired-end reads apiece. TCRdb ran MiXCR on the 5' RACE reads and lists one entry per CDR3 protein. The top ten hold roughly 3.7% of the sample, which has fewer than 800,000 distinct CDR3 sequences, 21% seen once. Study-level results: Among T cells, TCR beta diversity per million cells dropped roughly linearly as age rose. Fewer expanded clones and more diversity marked long-lived versus aged donors.

Sequencing was performed on blood. The chain is built from TRBV5-6 and TRBJ2-7, with a tentative D call TRBD2 (6 bases). The origin of this receptor is a man aged 70 or older in good health. CDR3 loop: CASSLGGLNEQYF. In DNA form, the CDR3 reads TGTGCCAGCAGCTTGGGGGGACTGAACGAGCAGTACTTC.